This T cell receptor beta chain was recovered during a study of cytomegalovirus exposure and HLA in healthy donors. Study in general: HLA-typed donors contributed about 85 million unique TCRs, which were held in an early data release. Of all 400 or so donors who were genotyped, about 84% belonged to the Caucasian-associated ancestry cluster.

13 Jbeta primers and 60 Vbeta primers were used for the PCR. Here immunoSEQ multiplex PCR was the method, and the copy in TCRdb shows in-frame clones only, minus some. In the table there are about 74,000 clones, 72% of which are singletons. CDR3 length equals 13 residues. Germline CDR1 is SGHTS and CDR2 is YDEGEE. V gave up 7 bases and J gave up 3 bases; unmatched junction bases: 5. As concerns this clone: Its antigen is as yet unknown.

Study results and limitations: A highly shared variant cluster was judged a likely technical artifact. Researchers reported in a later analysis that common viral pathogens appeared linked to several top clusters.

This chain uses TRBV5-8 with TRBJ1-2; 8 positions agree with TRBD1. The sequenced sample consisted of PBMCs. The sequence came from a woman in her thirties or forties in good health and CMV-seropositive. The CDR3 loop reads CASVDRGYYGYTF. CDR3 in DNA: TGTGCCAGCGTAGACAGGGGATACTATGGCTACACCTTC.